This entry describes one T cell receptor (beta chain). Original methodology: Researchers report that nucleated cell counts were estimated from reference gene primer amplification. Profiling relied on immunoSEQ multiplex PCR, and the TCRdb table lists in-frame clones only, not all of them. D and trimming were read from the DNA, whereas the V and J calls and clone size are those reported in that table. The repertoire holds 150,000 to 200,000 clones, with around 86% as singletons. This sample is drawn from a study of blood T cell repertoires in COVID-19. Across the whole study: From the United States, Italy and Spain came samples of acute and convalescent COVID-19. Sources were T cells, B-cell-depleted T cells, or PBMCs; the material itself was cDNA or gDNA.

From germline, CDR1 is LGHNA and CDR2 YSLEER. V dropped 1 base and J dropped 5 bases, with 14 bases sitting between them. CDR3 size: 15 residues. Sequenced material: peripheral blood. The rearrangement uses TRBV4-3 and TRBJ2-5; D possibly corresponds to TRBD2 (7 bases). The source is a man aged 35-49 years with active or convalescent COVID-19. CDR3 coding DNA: TGCGCCAGCAGCCAAGTTCGGGGGGCCTCGGAGACCCAGTACTTC. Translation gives CASSQVRGASETQYF.